Each of the 5 T cell receptor beta chains below was sequenced from the same sample in a study of cytomegalovirus exposure and HLA in healthy donors. This PCR relied on a set of 60 Vbeta primers and 13 Jbeta primers. Profiling relied on immunoSEQ multiplex PCR, and the TCRdb table lists in-frame clones only, not all of them. The sample lists 120,000 or so clones, approximately 76% occurring once. The specimen sequenced was PBMCs. The receptors were sampled from a man aged 55-75 years in good health and CMV-seropositive.

The V call is TRBV5-4, the J call TRBJ1-4; D possibly corresponds to TRBD1 (5 bases). The germline gives CDR1 SGHNT, CDR2 YYREEE (reference sequence). The CDR3 has 13 amino acids. V gave up 4 bases and J gave up 7 bases, with 11 bases separating them. The CDR3 protein is CASSPRDSEKLFF. The CDR3 DNA reads as TGTGCCAGCAGCCCCCGTGACAGTGAAAAACTGTTTTTT.

The chain combines TRBV30 with TRBJ2-1; 9 nucleotides agree with TRBD1. The CDR3 has 13 amino acids. CDR1 is GTSNPN and CDR2 is SVGIG in the germline V gene (reference sequence). With V trimmed by 4 bases and J by 7 bases, 5 bases remained unmatched. For the CDR3, the DNA is TGTGCCTGGAACCCGGACAGGGGAAATGAGCAGTTCTTC. Translated: CAWNPDRGNEQFF.

This chain joins TRBV18 and TRBJ2-1; D gene unclear. The CDR3 length is 15 residues. V shed 3 bases and J shed 1 base, with 10 bases lying between them. The germline CDR1 and CDR2 sequences are KGHSH and LQKENI. CDR3 nucleotide sequence: TGTGCCAGCTCACCGCAACCAGTGTCCTACAATGAGCAGTTCTTC. Its translation: CASSPQPVSYNEQFF.

This clone has a single count. The V and J genes are TRBV6-5 and TRBJ2-1; D might be TRBD2 (6 bases). Germline V gives CDR1 MNHEY, CDR2 SVGAGI. V dropped 5 bases and J dropped 9 bases, with 14 bases sitting between them. The CDR3 sequence is 13 residues long. CDR3 DNA: TGTGCCAGCAGTCTGACTAGGTTTACTGAGCAGTTCTTC. Translation: CASSLTRFTEQFF.

With regard to this clone: Other DNA variants within this sample encode the same CDR3. The chain employs TRBV7-9 and TRBJ1-2; tentative D call: TRBD1 (5 bases). The V end was cut by 1 base, the J end by 2 bases, with 5 bases between. The CDR3 contains 13 residues. The germline V gene has CDR1 SEHNR and CDR2 FQNEAQ (reference sequence). The CDR3 protein is CASSLGQNYGYTF. Here the CDR3 DNA reads TGTGCCAGCAGCTTAGGACAGAACTATGGCTACACCTTC. The whole variable domain, remainder taken from reference TRBV7-9 and TRBJ1-2, is DTGVSQNPRHKITKRGQNVTFRCDPISEHNRLYWYRQTLGQGPEFLTYFQNEAQLEKSRLLSDRFSAERPKGSFSTLEIQRTEQGDSAMYLCASSLGQNYGYTFGSGTRLTVV.